The present T cell receptor (beta chain) was sequenced within a study of response to subunit inactivated influenza vaccine. Remarks on this clonotype: Its specificity is unknown.

TCRdb processed the RT-PCR reads anew with MiXCR; each CDR3 protein has one entry. The table lists 290,000 or so distinct CDR3 sequences, roughly 22% of them singletons. Findings of the study overall: It was suggested by the authors that few new T cells are recruited by each seasonal influenza vaccination.

CDR1 is SGHTA and CDR2 is FQGNSA in the germline V gene. V was clipped by 4 bases and J by 2 bases, with 7 bases between them. The CDR3 is 13 residues long. This receptor was identified in a man aged 50 to 75 who received an inactivated influenza vaccine. V gene TRBV7-2 combines with J gene TRBJ2-3; D unclear. The source material was PBMCs from blood, sampled about 20 months after vaccination. CDR3 loop: CASSSRVTDTQYF. CDR3 nucleotide sequence: TGTGCCAGCAGCTCTCGGGTCACAGATACGCAGTATTTT.